Following are 11 T cell receptor beta chains from one sample sequenced in a study of T cell responses to AZD1222 COVID-19 vaccine. Measured with immunoSEQ multiplex PCR; TCRdb has only the in-frame clones, and not every one. The sample contains 120,000 to 150,000 clones, about 90% of which appear only once. Specimen: peripheral blood, collected on day 0 of AZD1222 vaccination. These TCRs come from an adult in good health.

The chain has TRBV5-4 and TRBJ1-4, with a tentative D call TRBD1 (5 bases). CDR3 length equals 14 residues. Germline-derived CDR1 and CDR2 are SGHNT and YYREEE (reference sequence). V was shortened by 4 bases and J by 4 bases, with 11 bases between the two germline ends. In DNA form, the CDR3 reads TGTGCCAGCAGCCCAGGGTTGGGTAATGAAAAACTGTTTTTT. Amino acid sequence: CASSPGLGNEKLFF.

This chain links TRBV19 with TRBJ1-4, with TRBD1 as a possible D gene (5 bases). This CDR3 comprises 17 residues. The germline CDR1 and CDR2 sequences are LNHDA and SQIVND (reference sequence). V was cut by 4 bases and J by 2 bases, with 17 bases left in between. CDR3 residues: CASSTGTQGATNEKLFF. The CDR3 nucleotides read TGTGCCAGTAGTACAGGCACTCAGGGTGCCACTAATGAAAAACTGTTTTTT.

CDR3 sequence: CSVASLAGANEQFF. For the CDR3, the DNA is TGCAGCGTTGCGTCGCTAGCGGGAGCAAATGAGCAGTTCTTC. The rearrangement uses TRBV29-1 and TRBJ2-1; 10 bases map to TRBD2. The CDR3 loop spans 14 amino acids. From germline, CDR1 is SQVTM and CDR2 ANQGSEA. J was trimmed by 7 bases and V by 4 bases; bases with no gene match: 7.

The CDR3, as DNA: TGTGCCAGCCCCGACCATAATGAGCAGTTCTTC. Amino acids: CASPDHNEQFF. The chain joins TRBV6-5 to TRBJ2-1, with unresolved D. Germline V lookup: CDR1 MNHEY, CDR2 SVGAGI. V lost 8 bases to trimming and J lost 7 bases, with 9 bases between them. CDR3 size: 11 residues.

This chain uses TRBV4-1 with TRBJ1-5; tentative D call: TRBD1 (5 bases). The CDR3 has 17 amino acids. Trimming stripped 2 bases from V and 5 bases from J, with 19 bases between. CDR1 is MGHRA, CDR2 YSYEKL, per germline. The CDR3 protein is CASSQPPGIGGDQPQHF. The DNA for the CDR3 is TGCGCCAGCAGCCAACCACCAGGGATCGGTGGTGATCAGCCCCAGCATTTT.

The V call is TRBV19, the J call TRBJ2-7; unclear D gene. Germline V gene data show CDR1 as LNHDA and CDR2 as SQIVND (reference sequence). The CDR3 runs 13 residues. Trimming left V 1 base short and J 3 bases short, with 7 bases between. The CDR3 bases are TGTGCCAGTAGTATAGGGCTTTACTACGAGCAGTACTTC. Protein sequence: CASSIGLYYEQYF. Using reference TRBV19 and TRBJ2-7 for the parts outside the CDR3, the full variable domain is DGGITQSPKYLFRKEGQNVTLSCEQNLNHDAMYWYRQDPGQGLRLIYYSQIVNDFQKGDIAEGYSVSREKKESFPLTVTSAQKNPTAFYLCASSIGLYYEQYFGPGTRLTVT.

The V and J genes are TRBV5-5 and TRBJ1-2, with 7 bases aligning to TRBD1. The germline gives CDR1 SGHKS, CDR2 YYEKEE (reference sequence). J was trimmed by 8 bases and V by 2 bases; bases with no gene match: 12. This CDR3 has 15 amino acids. The CDR3 bases are TGTGCCAGCAGCTTCGGGACAGCTCCGGGGGGCGGCTACACCTTC. Protein: CASSFGTAPGGGYTF.

V and J are TRBV27 and TRBJ2-7; 11 positions match TRBD2. Germline values: CDR1 MNHEY, CDR2 SMNVEV (reference sequence). The CDR3 runs to 15 residues. Trimming took 2 bases from V and 5 from J; bases not matched to a gene: 5. The CDR3 spells CASSLTGLADHEQYF. The DNA for the CDR3 is TGTGCCAGCAGTTTAACGGGACTAGCGGACCACGAGCAGTACTTC.

The sample holds one count of this clone. The chain employs TRBV7-8 and TRBJ1-2, with TRBD1 matching over 9 bases. CDR1 SGHVS and CDR2 FQNEAQ come from the germline V gene. Trimming took 6 bases from V and 4 from J; bases not matched to a gene: 15. The CDR3 runs 17 residues. The CDR3, as DNA: TGTGCCAGCAGTGTCCGGGACAGGGAACTAGCCCCCTATGGCTACACCTTC. It specifies CASSVRDRELAPYGYTF.

The chain couples TRBV19 to TRBJ1-5, with 8 bases lining up with TRBD1. Trimming at V came to 10 bases and at J to 6 bases, leaving 8 bases not matched to a gene. In germline, CDR1 is LNHDA, CDR2 SQIVND (reference sequence). The CDR3 is 13 residues long. The chain's CDR3 is CATTTGATQPQHF. The CDR3 DNA is TGTGCCACTACGACAGGGGCTACTCAGCCCCAGCATTTT.

The rearrangement joins TRBV7-9 to TRBJ1-1; TRBD1 matches at 9 bases. The CDR3 is made up of 13 amino acids. V shed 8 bases, J shed 11 bases, and the junction held 12 bases outside the gene matches. Germline CDR1 SEHNR, CDR2 FQNEAQ (reference sequence). For the CDR3, the DNA is TGTGCCAGCGGACAGGGACAGGGAATGGTGGCTTTCTTT. Protein product: CASGQGQGMVAFF. The full variable domain, rest sourced from reference TRBV7-9 and TRBJ1-1, is DTGVSQNPRHKITKRGQNVTFRCDPISEHNRLYWYRQTLGQGPEFLTYFQNEAQLEKSRLLSDRFSAERPKGSFSTLEIQRTEQGDSAMYLCASGQGQGMVAFFGQGTRLTVV.